This T cell receptor (beta chain) was recovered during a study of OX40 agonist ivuxolimab in advanced cancers. As for the study in general: People in dose escalation had one of these cancers: hepatocellular carcinoma, melanoma, renal cell or head and neck cancer. Participants could have had prior anti-PD-1, anti-PD-L1 or anti-CTLA-4 therapy, and approximately 40% had some. Study findings and constraints: Among the lowest peripheral clonal expansion occurred in 0.1-3.0 mg/kg partial responders. Expanded peripheral T cells had an undetermined antigen specificity.

With V trimmed by 5 bases and J by 0 bases, 0 bases remained unmatched. From germline, CDR1 is SGHTA and CDR2 FQGNSA. The CDR3 runs 13 residues. This clone was observed a few times. Its antigen is not identified. Only in-frame clones appear in the TCRdb table, and some are missing; sequencing was by immunoSEQ multiplex PCR. The sample consists of under 30,000 clones, about four fifths of them appearing once. Sequencing was performed on CD4+ or CD8+ T cells sorted from blood, taken in a trial of the OX40 agonist ivuxolimab. The chain employs TRBV7-2 and TRBJ1-1, with TRBD1 identical over 7 bases. The sequence was obtained from an adult with an advanced solid tumor such as melanoma, head and neck, liver or kidney cancer. CDR3 nucleotide sequence: TGTGCCAGCAGCGGACAGGTGAACACTGAAGCTTTCTTT. Residues: CASSGQVNTEAFF. Full variable domain (missing parts from reference TRBV7-2 and TRBJ1-1): GAGVSQSPSNKVTEKGKDVELRCDPISGHTALYWYRQSLGQGLEFLIYFQGNSAPDKSGLPSDRFSAERTGGSVSTLTIQRTQQEDSAVYLCASSGQVNTEAFFGQGTRLTVV.